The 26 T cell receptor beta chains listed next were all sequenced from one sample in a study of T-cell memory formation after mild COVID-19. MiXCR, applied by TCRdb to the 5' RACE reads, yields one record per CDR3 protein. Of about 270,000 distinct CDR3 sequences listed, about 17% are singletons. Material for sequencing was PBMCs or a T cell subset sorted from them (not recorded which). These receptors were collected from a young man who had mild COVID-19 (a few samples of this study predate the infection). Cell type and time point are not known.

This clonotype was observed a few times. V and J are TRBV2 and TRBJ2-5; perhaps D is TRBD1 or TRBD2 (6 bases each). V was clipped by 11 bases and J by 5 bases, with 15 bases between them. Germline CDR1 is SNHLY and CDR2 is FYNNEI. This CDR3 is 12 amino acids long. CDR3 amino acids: CAGGQWVETQYF. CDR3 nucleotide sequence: TGTGCCGGGGGGCAATGGGTGGAGACCCAGTACTTC.

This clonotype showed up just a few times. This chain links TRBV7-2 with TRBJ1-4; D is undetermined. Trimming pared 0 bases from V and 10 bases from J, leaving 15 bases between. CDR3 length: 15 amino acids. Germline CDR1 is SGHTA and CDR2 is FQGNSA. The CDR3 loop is CASSLAKGLNRKLFF. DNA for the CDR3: TGTGCCAGCAGCTTAGCGAAGGGTTTGAATCGAAAACTGTTTTTT.

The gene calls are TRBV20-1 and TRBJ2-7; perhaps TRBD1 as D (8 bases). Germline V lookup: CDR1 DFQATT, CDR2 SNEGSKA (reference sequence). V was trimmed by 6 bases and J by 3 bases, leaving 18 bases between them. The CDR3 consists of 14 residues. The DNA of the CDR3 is TGCAGTGCCATTGACAGGGGAGGGTTCTACGAGCAGTACTTC. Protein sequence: CSAIDRGGFYEQYF.

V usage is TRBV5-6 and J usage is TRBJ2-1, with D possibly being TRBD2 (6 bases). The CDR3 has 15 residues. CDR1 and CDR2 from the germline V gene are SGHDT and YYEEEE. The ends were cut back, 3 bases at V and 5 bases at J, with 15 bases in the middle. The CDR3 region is CASSSYDRGNNEQFF. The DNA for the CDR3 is TGTGCCAGCAGCTCGTACGATCGGGGGAACAATGAGCAGTTCTTC.

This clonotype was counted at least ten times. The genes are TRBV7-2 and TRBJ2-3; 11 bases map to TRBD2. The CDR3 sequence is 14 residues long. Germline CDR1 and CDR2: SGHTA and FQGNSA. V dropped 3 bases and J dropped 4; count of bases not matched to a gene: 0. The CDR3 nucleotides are TGTGCCAGCAGCTTTAGCGGGGGGGCAGATACGCAGTATTTT. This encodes CASSFSGGADTQYF.

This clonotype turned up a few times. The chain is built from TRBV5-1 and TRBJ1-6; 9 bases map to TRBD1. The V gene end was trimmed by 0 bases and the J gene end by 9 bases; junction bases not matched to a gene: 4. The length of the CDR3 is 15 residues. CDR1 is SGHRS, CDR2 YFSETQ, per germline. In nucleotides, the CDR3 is TGCGCCAGCAGCTTGGGGACAGGGGAAGGTTCACCCCTCCACTTT. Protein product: CASSLGTGEGSPLHF.

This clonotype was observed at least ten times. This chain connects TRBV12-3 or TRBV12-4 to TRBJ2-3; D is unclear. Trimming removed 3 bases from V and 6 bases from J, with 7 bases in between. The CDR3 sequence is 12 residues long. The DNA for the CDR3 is TGTGCCAGCAGTTTCCGTGCTGATACGCAGTATTTT. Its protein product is CASSFRADTQYF.

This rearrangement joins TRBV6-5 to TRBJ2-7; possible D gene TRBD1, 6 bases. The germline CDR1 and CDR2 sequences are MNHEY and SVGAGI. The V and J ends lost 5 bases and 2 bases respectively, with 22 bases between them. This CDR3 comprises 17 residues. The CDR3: CASSQRVADSLPYEQYF. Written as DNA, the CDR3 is TGTGCCAGCAGTCAACGTGTTGCGGACAGCCTCCCCTACGAGCAGTACTTC.

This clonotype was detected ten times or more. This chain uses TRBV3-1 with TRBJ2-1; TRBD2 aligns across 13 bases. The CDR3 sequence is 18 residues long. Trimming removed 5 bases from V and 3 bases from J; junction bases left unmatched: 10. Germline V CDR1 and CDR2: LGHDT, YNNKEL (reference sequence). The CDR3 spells CASSTRLAGGIIYNEQFF. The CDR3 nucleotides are TGTGCCAGCAGCACCCGACTAGCGGGGGGCATCATCTACAATGAGCAGTTCTTC.

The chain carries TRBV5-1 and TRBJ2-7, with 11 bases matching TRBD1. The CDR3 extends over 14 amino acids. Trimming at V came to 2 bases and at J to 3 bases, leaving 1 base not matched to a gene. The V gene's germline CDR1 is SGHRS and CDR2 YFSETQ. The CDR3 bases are TGCGCCAGCAGCTTCGGGACAGGGGGCTACGAGCAGTACGTC. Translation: CASSFGTGGYEQYV.

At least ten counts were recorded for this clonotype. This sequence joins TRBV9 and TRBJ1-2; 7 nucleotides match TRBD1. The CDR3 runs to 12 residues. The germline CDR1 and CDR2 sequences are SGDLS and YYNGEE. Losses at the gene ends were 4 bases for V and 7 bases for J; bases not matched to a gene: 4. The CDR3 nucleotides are TGTGCCAGCAGCCGAGGGGGCTCTGGCTACACCTTC. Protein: CASSRGGSGYTF.

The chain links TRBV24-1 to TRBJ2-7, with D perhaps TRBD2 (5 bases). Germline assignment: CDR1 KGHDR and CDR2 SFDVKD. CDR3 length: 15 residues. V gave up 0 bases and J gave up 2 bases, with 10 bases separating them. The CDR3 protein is CATSDLQTGTYEQYV. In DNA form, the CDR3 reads TGTGCCACCAGTGATTTGCAGACGGGGACCTACGAGCAGTACGTC.

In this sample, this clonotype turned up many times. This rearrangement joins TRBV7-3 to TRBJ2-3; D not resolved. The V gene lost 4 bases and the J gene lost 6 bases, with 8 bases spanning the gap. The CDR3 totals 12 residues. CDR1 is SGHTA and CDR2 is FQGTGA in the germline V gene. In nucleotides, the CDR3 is TGTGCCAGCAGCTCGACTTCGGATACGCAGTATTTT. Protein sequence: CASSSTSDTQYF.

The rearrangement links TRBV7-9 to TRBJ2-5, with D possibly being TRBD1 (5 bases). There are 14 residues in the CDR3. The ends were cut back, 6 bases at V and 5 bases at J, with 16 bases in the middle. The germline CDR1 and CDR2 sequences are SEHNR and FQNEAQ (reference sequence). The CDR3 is CASRQDGLGETQYF. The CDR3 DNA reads TGTGCCAGCAGACAGGACGGCTTGGGGGAGACCCAGTACTTC.

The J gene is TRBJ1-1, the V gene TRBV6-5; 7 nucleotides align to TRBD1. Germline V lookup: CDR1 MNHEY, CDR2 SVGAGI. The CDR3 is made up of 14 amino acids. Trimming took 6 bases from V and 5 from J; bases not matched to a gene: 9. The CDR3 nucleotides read TGTGCCAGCAGACCCTGGGACAGTGGGACTGAAGCTTTCTTT. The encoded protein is CASRPWDSGTEAFF.

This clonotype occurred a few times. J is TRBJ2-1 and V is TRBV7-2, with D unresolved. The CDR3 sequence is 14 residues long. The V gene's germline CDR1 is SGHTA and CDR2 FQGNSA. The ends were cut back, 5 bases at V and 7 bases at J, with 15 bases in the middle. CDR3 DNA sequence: TGTGCCAGCAGCCAGAGTCGCCTGCGGAATGAGCAGTTCTTC. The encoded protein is CASSQSRLRNEQFF.

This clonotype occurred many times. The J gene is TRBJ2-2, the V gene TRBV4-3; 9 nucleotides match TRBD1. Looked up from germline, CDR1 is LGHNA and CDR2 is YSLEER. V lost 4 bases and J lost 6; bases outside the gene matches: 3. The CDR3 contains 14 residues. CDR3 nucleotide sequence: TGCGCCAGCAGCCCACGGACAGGGGCCGGGGAGCTGTTTTTT. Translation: CASSPRTGAGELFF.

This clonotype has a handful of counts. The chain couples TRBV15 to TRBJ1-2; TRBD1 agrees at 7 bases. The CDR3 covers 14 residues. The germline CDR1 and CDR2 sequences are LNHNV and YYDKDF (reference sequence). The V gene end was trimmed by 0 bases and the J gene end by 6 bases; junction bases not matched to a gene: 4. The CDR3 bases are TGTGCCACCAGCAGAGAGAAAACAGGGGATGGCTACACCTTC. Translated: CATSREKTGDGYTF. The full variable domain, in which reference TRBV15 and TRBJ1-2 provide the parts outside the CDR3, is DAMVIQNPRYQVTQFGKPVTLSCSQTLNHNVMYWYQQKSSQAPKLLFHYYDKDFNNEADTPDNFQSRRPNTSFCFLDIRSPGLGDTAMYLCATSREKTGDGYTFGSGTRLTVV.

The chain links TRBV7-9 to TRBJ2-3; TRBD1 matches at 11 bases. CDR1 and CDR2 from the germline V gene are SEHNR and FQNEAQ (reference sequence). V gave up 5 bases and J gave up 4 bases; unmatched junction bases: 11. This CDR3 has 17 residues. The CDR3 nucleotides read TGTGCCAGCAGCCCCCTCCGGGACAGGGGGTCGTCAGATACGCAGTATTTT. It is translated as CASSPLRDRGSSDTQYF.

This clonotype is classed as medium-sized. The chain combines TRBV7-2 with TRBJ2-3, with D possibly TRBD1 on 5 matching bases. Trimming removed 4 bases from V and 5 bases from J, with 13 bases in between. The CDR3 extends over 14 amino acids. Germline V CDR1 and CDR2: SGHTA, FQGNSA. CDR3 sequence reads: CASSSTRVGDTQYF. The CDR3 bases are TGTGCCAGCAGCTCGACCAGGGTCGGAGATACGCAGTATTTT.

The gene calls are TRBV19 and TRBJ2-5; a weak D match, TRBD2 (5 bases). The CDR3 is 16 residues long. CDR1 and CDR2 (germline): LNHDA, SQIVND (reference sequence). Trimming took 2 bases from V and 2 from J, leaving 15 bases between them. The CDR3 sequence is CASSISWRASQETQYF. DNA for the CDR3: TGTGCCAGTAGTATATCTTGGCGGGCCAGTCAAGAGACCCAGTACTTC.

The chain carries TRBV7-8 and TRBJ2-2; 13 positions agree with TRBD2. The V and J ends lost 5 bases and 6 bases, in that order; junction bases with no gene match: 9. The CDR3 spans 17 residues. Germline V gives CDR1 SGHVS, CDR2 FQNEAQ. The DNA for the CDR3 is TGTGCCAGCAGCCCCCTAGGGACTAGCGGGGTACCCGGGGAGCTGTTTTTT. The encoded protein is CASSPLGTSGVPGELFF. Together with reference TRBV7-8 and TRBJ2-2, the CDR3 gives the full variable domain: GAGVSQSPRYKVAKRGQDVALRCDPISGHVSLFWYQQALGQGPEFLTYFQNEAQLDKSGLPSDRFFAERPEGSVSTLKIQRTQQEDSAVYLCASSPLGTSGVPGELFFGEGSRLTVL.

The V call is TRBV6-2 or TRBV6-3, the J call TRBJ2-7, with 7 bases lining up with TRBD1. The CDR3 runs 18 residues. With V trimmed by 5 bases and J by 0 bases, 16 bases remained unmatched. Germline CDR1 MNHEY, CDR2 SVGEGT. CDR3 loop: CASSPAPRDRFFSYEQYV. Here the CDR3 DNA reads TGTGCCAGCAGTCCAGCGCCCCGGGACAGATTCTTCTCCTACGAGCAGTACGTC.

This CDR3 is CASSLYRSNTGELFF. Here the CDR3 DNA reads TGCGCCAGCAGCTTGTACAGGAGCAACACCGGGGAGCTGTTTTTT. The chain joins TRBV5-1 to TRBJ2-2, with D perhaps TRBD1 (5 bases). V shed 1 base and J shed 2 bases, with 9 bases lying between them. Germline CDR1 reads SGHRS; CDR2 reads YFSETQ. The CDR3 loop spans 15 amino acids.

CDR3 nucleotides: TGTGCCAGCAGCCAGGTTGAGGTTAGGGACAGGGATCAGCCCCAGCATTTT. Amino acid sequence: CASSQVEVRDRDQPQHF. The rearrangement joins TRBV4-2 to TRBJ1-5; TRBD1 agrees at 9 bases. This CDR3 has 17 amino acids. Germline V lookup: CDR1 LGHNA, CDR2 YNFKEQ. Trimming at V came to 3 bases and at J to 5 bases, leaving 11 bases not matched to a gene.

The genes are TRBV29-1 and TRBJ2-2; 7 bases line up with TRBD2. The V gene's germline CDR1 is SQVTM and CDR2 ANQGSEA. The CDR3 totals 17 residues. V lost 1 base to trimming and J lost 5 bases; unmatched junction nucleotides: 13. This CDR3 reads CSVEGLASGERTGELFF. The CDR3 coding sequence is TGCAGCGTTGAAGGTTTGGCTAGCGGCGAACGGACCGGGGAGCTGTTTTTT.